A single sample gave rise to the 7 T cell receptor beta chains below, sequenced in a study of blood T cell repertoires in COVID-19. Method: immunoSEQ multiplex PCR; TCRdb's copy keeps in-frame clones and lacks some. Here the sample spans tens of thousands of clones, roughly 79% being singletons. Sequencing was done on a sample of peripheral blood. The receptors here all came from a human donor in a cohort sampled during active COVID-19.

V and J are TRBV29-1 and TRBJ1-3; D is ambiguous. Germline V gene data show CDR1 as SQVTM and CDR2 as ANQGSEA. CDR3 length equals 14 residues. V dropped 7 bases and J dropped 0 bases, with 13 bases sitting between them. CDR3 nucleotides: TGCAGCGCCTCCTTAACGGGCTCTGGAAACACCATATATTTT. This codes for CSASLTGSGNTIYF.

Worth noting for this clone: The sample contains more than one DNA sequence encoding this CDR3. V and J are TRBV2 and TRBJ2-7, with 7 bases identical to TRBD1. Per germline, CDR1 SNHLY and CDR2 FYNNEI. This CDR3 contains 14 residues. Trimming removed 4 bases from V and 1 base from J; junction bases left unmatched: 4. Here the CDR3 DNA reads TGTGCCAGCAGTGCCGGGACAGAGTCCTACGAGCAGTACTTC. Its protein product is CASSAGTESYEQYF.

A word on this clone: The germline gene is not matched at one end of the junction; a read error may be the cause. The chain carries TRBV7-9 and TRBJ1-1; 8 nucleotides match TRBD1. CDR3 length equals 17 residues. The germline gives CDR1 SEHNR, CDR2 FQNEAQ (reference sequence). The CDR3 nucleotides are TGTGCCAGCAGCCTAGCGGGGCAGGGGGCTGTGGGCACTGAAGCTTTCTTT. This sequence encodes CASSLAGQGAVGTEAFF.

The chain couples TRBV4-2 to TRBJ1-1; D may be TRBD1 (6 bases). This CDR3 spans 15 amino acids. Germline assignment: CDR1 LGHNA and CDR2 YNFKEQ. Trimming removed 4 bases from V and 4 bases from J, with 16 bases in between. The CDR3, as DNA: TGTGCCAGCAGCCCACAGGTCACAGGGAGCACTGAAGCTTTCTTT. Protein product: CASSPQVTGSTEAFF.

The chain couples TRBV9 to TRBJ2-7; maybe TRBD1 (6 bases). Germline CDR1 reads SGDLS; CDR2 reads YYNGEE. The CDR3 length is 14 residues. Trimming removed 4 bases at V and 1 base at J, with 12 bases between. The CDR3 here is CASSPTGTSYEQYF. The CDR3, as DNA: TGTGCCAGCAGCCCAACAGGGACGTCCTACGAGCAGTACTTC. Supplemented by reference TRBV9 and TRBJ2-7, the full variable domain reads DSGVTQTPKHLITATGQRVTLRCSPRSGDLSVYWYQQSLDQGLQFLIQYYNGEERAKGNILERFSAQQFPDLHSELNLSSLELGDSALYFCASSPTGTSYEQYFGPGTRLTVT.

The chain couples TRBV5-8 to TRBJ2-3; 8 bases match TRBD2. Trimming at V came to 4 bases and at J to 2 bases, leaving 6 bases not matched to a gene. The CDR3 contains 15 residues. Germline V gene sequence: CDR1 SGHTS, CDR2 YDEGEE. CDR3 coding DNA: TGTGCCAGCAGCGGCTGGCGGGGGGCCACAGATACGCAGTATTTT. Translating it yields CASSGWRGATDTQYF. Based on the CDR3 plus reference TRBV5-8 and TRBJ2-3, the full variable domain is EAGVTQSPTHLIKTRGQQATLRCSPISGHTSVYWYQQALGLGLQFLLWYDEGEERNRGNFPPRFSGRQFPNYSSELNVNALELEDSALYLCASSGWRGATDTQYFGPGTRLTVL.

Here the CDR3 reads CASSLGGVGLRGTEAFF. The DNA for the CDR3 is TGTGCCAGCAGCTTAGGGGGGGTAGGCCTTCGTGGCACTGAAGCTTTCTTT. V gene TRBV7-6 combines with J gene TRBJ1-1; a weak D match, TRBD1 (5 bases). CDR1 is SGHVS and CDR2 is FNYEAQ in the germline V gene. The CDR3 has 17 amino acids. Trimming took off 1 base at V and 4 bases at J, with 19 bases between the two ends.